A selection of T cell receptor beta chains follows, all from one sample in a study of identical twins. MiXCR, applied by TCRdb to the 5' RACE reads, yields one record per CDR3 protein. The sample shows some 500,000 distinct CDR3 sequences, roughly 9.9% of them seen only once. Another study also made use of these data, one on yellow fever vaccine responses in identical twins.

Sequencing was carried out using PBMCs. The receptors shown here come from a young woman in good health. Each CDR3 is given with its conserved first and last residue. The D gene is left open where the match is weak. Clone size, where shown, is once, few, many, or a class for clones that have expanded.

D gene,J gene,V gene,clone size,CDR3 protein,CDR3 DNA
TRBD2,TRBJ2-3,TRBV11-2,many,CAISLGTSGTDTQYF,TGTGCCATTAGTCTGGGGACTAGCGGCACAGATACGCAGTATTTT
TRBD2,TRBJ2-7,TRBV6-1,few,CASTTPAGGQYEQYF,TGTGCCAGCACCACCCCAGCGGGGGGGCAGTACGAGCAGTACTTC
NA,TRBJ1-6,TRBV6-6,many,CASSSGVSSPLHF,TGTGCCAGCAGTTCGGGGGTGAGTTCACCCCTCCACTTT
NA,TRBJ1-3,TRBV12-3/TRBV12-4,many,CASSLGGFNSGNTIYF,TGTGCCAGCAGTTTGGGAGGCTTCAACTCTGGAAACACCATATATTTT
NA,TRBJ1-1,TRBV12-3/TRBV12-4,few,CASSLQVGSGTEAFF,TGTGCCAGCAGTTTACAGGTAGGGTCGGGCACTGAAGCTTTCTTT
TRBD2,TRBJ2-1,TRBV7-8,many,CASNQETGTSGSYNEQFF,TGTGCCAGCAACCAAGAGACCGGGACTAGCGGGAGTTACAATGAGCAGTTCTTC
TRBD1,TRBJ2-7,TRBV29-1,few,CSVIPGQGSYEQYF,TGCAGCGTAATACCGGGACAGGGCTCCTACGAGCAGTACTTC
NA,TRBJ2-5,TRBV12-3/TRBV12-4,few,CASSSTTGGVETQYF,TGTGCCAGCAGTTCAACTACAGGGGGGGTAGAGACCCAGTACTTC
NA,TRBJ2-2,TRBV6-2/TRBV6-3,once,CTSSKPLAGELFF,TGTACCAGCAGTAAACCGTTGGCCGGGGAGCTGTTTTTT
NA,TRBJ2-5,TRBV10-3,NA,CAITNGETQYF,TGTGCCATCACCAACGGAGAGACCCAGTACTTC
NA,TRBJ2-1,TRBV27,NA,CASSTGSDGSSYNEQFF,TGTGCCAGCAGCACAGGAAGCGACGGGAGCTCCTACAATGAGCAGTTCTTC
TRBD2,TRBJ2-1,TRBV15,NA,CATSRDLLAGVFTEQFF,TGTGCCACCAGCAGAGACCTACTGGCGGGAGTGTTCACTGAGCAGTTCTTC
NA,TRBJ2-2,TRBV2,many,CASRPSKGGELFF,TGTGCCAGCAGGCCCTCTAAGGGCGGGGAGCTGTTTTTT
NA,TRBJ2-5,TRBV19,NA,CASSINSQETQYF,TGTGCCAGTAGTATAAACTCCCAAGAGACCCAGTACTTC